This TCR beta chain is from a study of control samples from healthy donors and cancer patients. Here immunoSEQ multiplex PCR was the method, and the copy in TCRdb shows in-frame clones only, minus some. Among 35,000 to 45,000 clones listed, around 90% were seen once. Trimming removed 4 bases from V and 5 bases from J, with 19 bases in between. The CDR3 is made up of 15 amino acids. From germline, CDR1 is SGHRS and CDR2 YFSETQ. What was sequenced was PBMCs. This receptor was identified in a woman aged 35 to 49 with head and neck cancer. The genes are TRBV5-1 and TRBJ2-7, with D maybe TRBD1 (5 bases). The DNA for the CDR3 is TGCGCCAGCAGCCGCCAGGGCCACACGCCCCACGAGCAGTACTTC. This encodes CASSRQGHTPHEQYF.